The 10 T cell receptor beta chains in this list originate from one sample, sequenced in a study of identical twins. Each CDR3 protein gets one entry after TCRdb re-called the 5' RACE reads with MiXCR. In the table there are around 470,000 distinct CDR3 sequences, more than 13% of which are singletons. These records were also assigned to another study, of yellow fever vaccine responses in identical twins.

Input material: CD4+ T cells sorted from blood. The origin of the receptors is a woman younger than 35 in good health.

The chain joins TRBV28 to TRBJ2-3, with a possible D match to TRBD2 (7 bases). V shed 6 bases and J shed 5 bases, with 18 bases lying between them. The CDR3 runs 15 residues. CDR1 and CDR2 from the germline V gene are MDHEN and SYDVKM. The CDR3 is CASSPGAGAKDTQYF. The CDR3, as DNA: TGTGCCAGCAGCCCAGGTGCGGGGGCCAAAGATACGCAGTATTTT.

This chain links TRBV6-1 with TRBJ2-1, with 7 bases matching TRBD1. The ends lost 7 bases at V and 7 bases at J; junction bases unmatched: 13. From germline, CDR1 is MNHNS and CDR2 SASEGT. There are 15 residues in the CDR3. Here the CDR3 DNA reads TGTGCCAGCAATCCGACAGGGTTATATGGTAATGAGCAGTTCTTC. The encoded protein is CASNPTGLYGNEQFF.

CDR3 protein: CATSDAGGGDEQFF. The CDR3 nucleotides are TGTGCCACCAGTGATGCGGGAGGTGGCGATGAGCAGTTCTTC. The V and J genes are TRBV24-1 and TRBJ2-1, with 8 positions matching TRBD2. Germline V gene lookup returns CDR1 KGHDR and CDR2 SFDVKD. The J segment lost 8 bases and the V segment lost 3 bases, leaving 5 bases of the junction unmatched. The CDR3 length is 14 residues.

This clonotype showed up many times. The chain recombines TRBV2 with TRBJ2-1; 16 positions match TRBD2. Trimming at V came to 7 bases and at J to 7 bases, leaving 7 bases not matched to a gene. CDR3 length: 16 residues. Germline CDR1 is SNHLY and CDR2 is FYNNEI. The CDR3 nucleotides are TGTGCCAGCACCCCTCCGGGACTAGCGGGGGGGAATGAGCAGTTCTTC. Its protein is CASTPPGLAGGNEQFF.

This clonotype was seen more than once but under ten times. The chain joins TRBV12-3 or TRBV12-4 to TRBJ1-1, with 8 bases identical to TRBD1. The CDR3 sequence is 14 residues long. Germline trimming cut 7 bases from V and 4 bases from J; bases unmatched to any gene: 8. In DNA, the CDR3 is TGTGCCAGCACTCGACCAGGGGGCACCACTGAAGCTTTCTTT. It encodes CASTRPGGTTEAFF.

The CDR3 region has the DNA TGTGCCAGCTCAGAAGCCGGGACAGGGTACAATGAGCAGTTCTTC. It is translated as CASSEAGTGYNEQFF. This chain connects TRBV28 to TRBJ2-1, with 9 bases that match TRBD1. The germline gives CDR1 MDHEN, CDR2 SYDVKM. CDR3 length: 15 amino acids. V lost 8 bases to trimming and J lost 4 bases; unmatched junction nucleotides: 9.

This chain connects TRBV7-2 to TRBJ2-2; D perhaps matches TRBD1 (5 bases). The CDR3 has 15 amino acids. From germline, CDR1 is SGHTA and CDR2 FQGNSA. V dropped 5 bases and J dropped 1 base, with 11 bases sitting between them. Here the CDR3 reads CASSITTGNTGELFF. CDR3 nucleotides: TGTGCCAGCAGCATAACCACAGGGAACACCGGGGAGCTGTTTTTT.

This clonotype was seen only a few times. The CDR3 spells CASSLRAGVSSNQPQHF. The CDR3 region has the DNA TGTGCCAGCAGCTTGAGAGCGGGGGTTTCAAGCAATCAGCCCCAGCATTTT. This chain joins TRBV5-6 and TRBJ1-5, with D tentatively TRBD1 (5 bases). The CDR3 covers 17 residues. Germline loops: CDR1 SGHDT, CDR2 YYEEEE. Trimming cost V 1 base and J 1 base, with 15 bases left between them.

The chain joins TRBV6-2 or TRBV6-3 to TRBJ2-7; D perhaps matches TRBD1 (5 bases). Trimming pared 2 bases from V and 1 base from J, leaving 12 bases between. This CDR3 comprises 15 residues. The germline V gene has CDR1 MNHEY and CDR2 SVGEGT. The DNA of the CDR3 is TGTGCCAGCAGTTACCTGGACACCAAGTCCTACGAGCAGTACTTC. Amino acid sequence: CASSYLDTKSYEQYF.

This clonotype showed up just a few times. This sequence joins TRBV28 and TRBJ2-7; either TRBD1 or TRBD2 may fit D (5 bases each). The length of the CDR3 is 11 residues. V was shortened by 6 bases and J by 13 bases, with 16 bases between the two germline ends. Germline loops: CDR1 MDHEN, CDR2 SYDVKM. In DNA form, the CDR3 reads TGTGCCAGCAGCCACCGGGACGGAGAATACTTC. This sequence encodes CASSHRDGEYF.